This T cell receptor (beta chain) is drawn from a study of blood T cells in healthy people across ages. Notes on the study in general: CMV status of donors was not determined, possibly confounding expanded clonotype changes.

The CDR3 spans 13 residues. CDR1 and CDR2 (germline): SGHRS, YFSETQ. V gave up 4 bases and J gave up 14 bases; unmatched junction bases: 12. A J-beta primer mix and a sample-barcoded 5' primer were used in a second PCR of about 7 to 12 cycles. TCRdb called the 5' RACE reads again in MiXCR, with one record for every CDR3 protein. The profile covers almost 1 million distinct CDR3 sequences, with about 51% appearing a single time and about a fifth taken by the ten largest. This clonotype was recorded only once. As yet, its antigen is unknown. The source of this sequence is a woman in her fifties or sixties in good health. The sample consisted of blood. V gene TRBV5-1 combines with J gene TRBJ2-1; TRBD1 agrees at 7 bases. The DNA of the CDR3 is TGCGCCAGCAGCGTGGCCTTGGCAGGGGGAAAGTTCTTC. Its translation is CASSVALAGGKFF.